These 2 T cell receptor beta chains originate from one sample sequenced in a study of early T cells in non-severe SARS-CoV-2 infection. MiXCR was run by TCRdb on the 5' RACE reads, yielding one entry per CDR3 protein. The sample lists around 80,000 distinct CDR3 sequences, approximately 15% occurring once. Sequencing was carried out using whole blood. All receptors derive from an adult who was a healthcare worker with PCR-confirmed SARS-CoV-2 infection or an uninfected control (not recorded which).

This clonotype came up a few times. The rearrangement joins TRBV29-1 to TRBJ2-1, with a tentative D call TRBD2 (7 bases). CDR3 length equals 15 residues. From germline, CDR1 is SQVTM and CDR2 ANQGSEA. The germline V and J ends were trimmed by 6 bases and 3 bases, with 18 bases remaining between them. The CDR3 nucleotides are TGCAGCGTCCCCAAGGGGGGGTGGGACTACAATGAGCAGTTCTTC. Translated: CSVPKGGWDYNEQFF.

This clonotype was counted ten times or more. The rearrangement links TRBV3-1 to TRBJ2-7; TRBD1 might be the D (6 bases). The CDR3 loop spans 14 amino acids. Germline CDR1 reads LGHDT; CDR2 reads YNNKEL (reference sequence). The ends were cut back, 3 bases at V and 6 bases at J, with 15 bases in the middle. In nucleotides, the CDR3 is TGTGCCAGCAGCCATCGCTACGCGACAGGCGAGCAGTACTTC. It translates to CASSHRYATGEQYF.